This T cell receptor (beta chain) was observed in a study of blood T cells in healthy people across ages. V lost 4 bases and J 1 base, leaving 17 bases between the germline ends. Germline values: CDR1 MNHNS, CDR2 SASEGT. The CDR3 extends over 17 amino acids. The study's findings and limits: No conclusive comparison of naive versus antigen-experienced cells was possible with unsorted PBMCs. CMV status of donors was not determined, possibly confounding expanded clonotype changes.

As to this clonotype: Antigen: not known.

Through a sample-barcoded 5' primer and a J-beta primer mix, a second PCR was run for roughly 6 to 11 cycles. One entry per CDR3 protein, called by TCRdb with MiXCR from the 5' RACE reads. The sample lists 600,000 to 1,000,000 distinct CDR3 sequences; roughly 50% were seen once. The authors isolated at least 7 million PBMCs per sample. The chain recombines TRBV6-1 with TRBJ1-5; perhaps TRBD1 as D (6 bases). This receptor was identified in a man younger than 45 in good health. The specimen was blood. The CDR3 coding sequence is TGTGCCAGCAGTGCGAGGCAGGGGAAAGTAAGCAATCAGCCCCAGCATTTT. Translation: CASSARQGKVSNQPQHF.